This T cell receptor beta chain emerged from a study of shared clonotypes between healthy human individuals. Overall study findings and caveats: Among the subsets, naive ones generally showed larger estimated richness than memory ones.

With regard to this clone: The antigen is unknown. Other DNA sequences of this sample code for an identical CDR3.

The CDR3 covers 12 residues. Germline CDR1 and CDR2: MDHEN and SYDVKM. Trimming pared 3 bases from V and 5 bases from J, leaving 6 bases between. Evenly divided among several immunoSEQ plates was the genomic DNA of each subset. Sequencing was performed with immunoSEQ multiplex PCR; in TCRdb, only in-frame clones are kept and a portion is missing. The table has 2 million to 2.5 million clones, just over 90% seen once. The sequenced sample was naive CD4+ T cells from PBMCs. The sample's subset: CD45RA+ positively selected. The chain uses TRBV28 and TRBJ2-3; D is ambiguous. The clonotype comes from a man younger than 35 in good health. Some clones in this sample may be carry-over from other donors' samples. The CDR3 reads CASSLSGDTQYF. The CDR3 nucleotides are TGTGCCAGCAGTTTGAGTGGAGATACGCAGTATTTT. Filled out from reference TRBV28 and TRBJ2-3, the complete variable domain reads DVKVTQSSRYLVKRTGEKVFLECVQDMDHENMFWYRQDPGLGLRLIYFSYDVKMKEKGDIPEGYSVSREKKERFSLILESASTNQTSMYLCASSLSGDTQYFGPGTRLTVL.